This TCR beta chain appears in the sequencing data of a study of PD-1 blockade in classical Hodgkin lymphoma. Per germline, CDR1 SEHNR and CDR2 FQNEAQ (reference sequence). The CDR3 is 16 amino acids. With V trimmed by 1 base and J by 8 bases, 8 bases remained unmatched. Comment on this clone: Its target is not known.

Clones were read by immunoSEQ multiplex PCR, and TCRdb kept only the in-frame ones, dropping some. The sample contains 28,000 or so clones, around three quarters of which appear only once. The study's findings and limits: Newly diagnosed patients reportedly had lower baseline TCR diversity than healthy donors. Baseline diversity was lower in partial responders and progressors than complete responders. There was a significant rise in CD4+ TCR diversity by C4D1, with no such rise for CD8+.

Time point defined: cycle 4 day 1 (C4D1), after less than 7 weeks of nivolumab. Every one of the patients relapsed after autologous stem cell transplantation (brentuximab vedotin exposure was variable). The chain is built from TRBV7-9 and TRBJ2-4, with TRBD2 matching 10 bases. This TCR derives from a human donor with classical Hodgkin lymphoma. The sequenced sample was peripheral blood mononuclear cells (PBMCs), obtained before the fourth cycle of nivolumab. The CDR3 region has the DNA TGTGCCAGCAGCTTAGGAACTAGCGGGACTAGGGACATTCAGTACTTC. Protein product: CASSLGTSGTRDIQYF.